These 6 T cell receptor beta chains share one sample of origin, sequenced in a study of cytomegalovirus exposure and HLA in healthy donors. Amplification used 60 Vbeta primers and 13 Jbeta primers. TCRdb's table, derived via immunoSEQ multiplex PCR, lists solely in-frame clones and lacks some. The table has approximately 210,000 clones, 82% seen once; the top ten hold about 6.1%. The material sequenced was PBMCs. The receptors shown here come from a middle-aged man in good health and CMV-seropositive.

The genes are TRBV5-1 and TRBJ2-1, with 13 bases matching TRBD2. The CDR3 is 17 amino acids. Germline V lookup: CDR1 SGHRS, CDR2 YFSETQ. The trim removed 2 bases at V and 3 bases at J, leaving 5 bases unmatched. The CDR3 sequence is CASSFTSGRVLYNEQFF. CDR3 coding DNA: TGCGCCAGCAGCTTTACTAGCGGGAGGGTACTCTACAATGAGCAGTTCTTC.

This clone appeared a few times. The chain uses TRBV29-1 and TRBJ1-1; 12 nucleotides line up with TRBD1. V shed 6 bases and J 3 bases; nucleotides not matched to a gene: 8. Germline CDR1 and CDR2: SQVTM and ANQGSEA. The CDR3 length is 15 residues. The CDR3 DNA reads TGCAGCGTCGCCGGGACAGGGGGCGCGGACACTGAAGCTTTCTTT. Amino acids: CSVAGTGGADTEAFF.

The chain couples TRBV2 to TRBJ2-1; D is undetermined. The ends were cut back, 5 bases at V and 7 bases at J, with 15 bases in the middle. From germline, CDR1 is SNHLY and CDR2 FYNNEI. The CDR3 is made up of 14 amino acids. As DNA, the CDR3 is TGTGCCAGCAGTTTTATCGGCAGCGTAAATGAGCAGTTCTTC. As protein: CASSFIGSVNEQFF.

V and J are TRBV7-2 and TRBJ2-1; D might be TRBD2 (6 bases). The V and J ends lost 7 bases and 2 bases respectively, with 18 bases between them. The CDR3 spans 16 residues. Germline assignment: CDR1 SGHTA and CDR2 FQGNSA. DNA of the CDR3: TGTGCCAGCACCCAAGGGTGGCGGGATACCTACAATGAGCAGTTCTTC. Protein product: CASTQGWRDTYNEQFF.

V is TRBV5-1 and J is TRBJ1-5, with TRBD1 matching 8 bases. Germline CDR1 is SGHRS and CDR2 is YFSETQ. The CDR3 sequence is 15 residues long. V lost 3 bases and J lost 2; bases outside the gene matches: 4. The CDR3 nucleotides are TGCGCCAGCAGCTATCCGGGACAGGGCAATCAGCCCCAGCATTTT. Its translation: CASSYPGQGNQPQHF.

Written as DNA, the CDR3 is TGTGCCAGCAGCTCCGGGACCCAGTACTTC. Translated: CASSSGTQYF. The rearrangement links TRBV6-6 to TRBJ2-5, with unresolved D. CDR1 and CDR2 (germline): MNHNY, SVGAGI (reference sequence). The V end was cut by 6 bases, the J end by 7 bases, with 6 bases between. This CDR3 contains 10 residues.